Each of the 20 T cell receptor beta chains below was sequenced from the same sample in a study of T-cell memory formation after mild COVID-19. TCRdb re-derived calls from the 5' RACE reads in MiXCR, one entry per CDR3 protein. The sample lists 150,000 to 200,000 distinct CDR3 sequences; roughly 10% were seen once. Sequences were obtained from PBMCs or a T cell subset sorted from them (not recorded which). These receptors originate from a man younger than 30 who had mild COVID-19 (a few samples of this study predate the infection). Cell type and time point are not known.

This clonotype is labeled medium-sized. This chain connects TRBV3-1 to TRBJ2-5, with D perhaps matching TRBD2 (5 bases). CDR1 is LGHDT, CDR2 YNNKEL, per germline (reference sequence). The CDR3 length is 16 residues. V gave up 0 bases and J gave up 3 bases, with 14 bases separating them. The CDR3 protein is CASSQDPRVREETQYF. The CDR3 bases are TGTGCCAGCAGCCAAGATCCTCGGGTGCGGGAAGAGACCCAGTACTTC.

This clonotype was seen a handful of times. The chain links TRBV6-5 to TRBJ1-1; D not resolved. The CDR3 covers 13 residues. Germline V gene lookup returns CDR1 MNHEY and CDR2 SVGAGI. The germline V and J ends were trimmed by 7 bases and 4 bases, with 13 bases remaining between them. The CDR3 DNA sequence: TGTGCCAGCACCCCGCGTACCCCCACTGAAGCTTTCTTT. Translation gives CASTPRTPTEAFF.

This clonotype was recorded a few times. The CDR3 loop is CASSTLGWGVSPLHF. The CDR3 bases are TGTGCCAGCAGTACCTTGGGGTGGGGGGTTTCACCCCTCCACTTT. The chain has TRBV6-5 and TRBJ1-6; the D gene is possibly TRBD1 (5 bases). Germline CDR1 and CDR2: MNHEY and SVGAGI. The CDR3 consists of 15 residues. The ends were cut back, 5 bases at V and 9 bases at J, with 17 bases in the middle.

The J gene is TRBJ2-5, the V gene TRBV24-1; possible D gene TRBD1, 5 bases. Germline CDR1 reads KGHDR; CDR2 reads SFDVKD. Trimming took 2 bases from V and 5 from J, leaving 8 bases between them. The CDR3 extends over 13 amino acids. CDR3 region: CATSDYKGETQYF. CDR3 DNA sequence: TGTGCCACCAGTGATTATAAGGGGGAGACCCAGTACTTC.

The genes are TRBV29-1 and TRBJ2-3; 11 bases align to TRBD1. CDR3 length: 17 residues. Germline CDR1 reads SQVTM; CDR2 reads ANQGSEA. V was clipped by 0 bases and J by 2 bases; unmatched bases: 7. Here the CDR3 DNA reads TGCAGCGTTGAAGATCTAGGACAGGGGGCGGTCACAGATACGCAGTATTTT. This encodes CSVEDLGQGAVTDTQYF.

This clonotype was seen a handful of times. The chain is built from TRBV7-6 and TRBJ1-6; 8 positions match TRBD1. V lost 7 bases, J lost 10 bases, and 9 bases stayed unmatched. The germline V gene has CDR1 SGHVS and CDR2 FNYEAQ. CDR3 size: 14 residues. The CDR3 nucleotides are TGTGCCAGCATGAACGGACAGGGAAGCTCACCCCTCCACTTT. This sequence encodes CASMNGQGSSPLHF.

The chain uses TRBV18 and TRBJ1-3; D is unresolved. The CDR3 spans 16 residues. V was pared by 3 bases and J by 0 bases, with 12 bases between. Germline V gives CDR1 KGHSH, CDR2 LQKENI. The DNA for the CDR3 is TGTGCCAGCTCACCTCCTTCCGGTAGCTCTGGAAACACCATATATTTT. This translates into CASSPPSGSSGNTIYF.

The rearrangement uses TRBV6-6 and TRBJ2-7; 7 bases match TRBD1. CDR1 MNHNY and CDR2 SVGAGI come from the germline V gene (reference sequence). The CDR3 length is 13 residues. V lost 8 bases to trimming and J lost 3 bases; unmatched junction nucleotides: 7. CDR3 residues: CASRDRAFYEQYV. The CDR3 coding sequence is TGTGCCAGCCGCGACAGGGCTTTCTACGAGCAGTACGTC.

This sequence joins TRBV5-1 and TRBJ2-1; D is perhaps TRBD1 (5 bases). This CDR3 is 14 amino acids long. The ends were cut back, 4 bases at V and 0 bases at J, with 8 bases in the middle. The germline V gene has CDR1 SGHRS and CDR2 YFSETQ. CDR3 sequence reads: CASSRQSSYNEQFF. CDR3 DNA sequence: TGCGCCAGCAGCCGACAGTCCTCCTACAATGAGCAGTTCTTC.

This clonotype was counted ten times or more. The chain uses TRBV7-2 and TRBJ2-3; D is undetermined. This CDR3 has 12 amino acids. Trimming removed 0 bases at V and 7 bases at J, with 5 bases between. Germline assignment: CDR1 SGHTA and CDR2 FQGNSA. The CDR3 region is CASSLALHTQYF. In nucleotides, the CDR3 is TGTGCCAGCAGCTTAGCACTACATACGCAGTATTTT.

A few counts support this clonotype. The rearrangement links TRBV5-1 to TRBJ1-6; D unresolved. V lost 0 bases to trimming and J lost 4 bases, with 11 bases between them. The CDR3 contains 16 residues. Per germline, CDR1 SGHRS and CDR2 YFSETQ. The CDR3 is CASSLDGTAYNSPLHF. In DNA form, the CDR3 reads TGCGCCAGCAGCTTGGACGGAACCGCATATAATTCACCCCTCCACTTT.

This clonotype was seen at least ten times. The chain couples TRBV4-3 to TRBJ1-2; TRBD1 is a possible D gene (6 bases). The CDR3 is made up of 15 amino acids. Trimming removed 0 bases from V and 7 bases from J, with 15 bases in between. Germline-derived CDR1 and CDR2 are LGHNA and YSLEER. CDR3 sequence: CASSQDWGGPTGYTF. The CDR3 nucleotides read TGCGCCAGCAGCCAAGACTGGGGGGGGCCAACTGGCTACACCTTC.

The J gene is TRBJ2-5, the V gene TRBV27; D might be TRBD2 (5 bases). V gave up 2 bases and J gave up 4 bases, with 11 bases separating them. Germline V gene sequence: CDR1 MNHEY, CDR2 SMNVEV (reference sequence). The CDR3 contains 14 residues. The CDR3 sequence: CASSLRPAGETQYF. The CDR3 DNA reads TGTGCCAGCAGTTTACGGCCGGCGGGAGAGACCCAGTACTTC.

This chain joins TRBV6-5 and TRBJ1-5; no clear D. The V gene's germline CDR1 is MNHEY and CDR2 SVGAGI. CDR3 size: 13 residues. Trimming took off 0 bases at V and 5 bases at J, with 5 bases between the two ends. CDR3 nucleotides: TGTGCCAGCAGTTACTCCCAGGATCAGCCCCAGCATTTT. This translates into CASSYSQDQPQHF.

This clonotype was counted a few times. The CDR3 here is CASSARGGDTQYF. As DNA, the CDR3 is TGTGCCAGCAGCGCCCGGGGAGGAGATACGCAGTATTTT. V and J are TRBV3-1 and TRBJ2-3, with a possible D match to TRBD2 (6 bases). V lost 5 bases, J lost 5 bases, and 11 bases lay in between. Per the germline V gene, CDR1 is LGHDT and CDR2 is YNNKEL (reference sequence). The length of the CDR3 is 13 residues.

This clonotype appeared many times. Here the CDR3 reads CASSLERPGVGSPLHF. CDR3 DNA: TGTGCCAGCAGCTTAGAGCGCCCCGGGGTAGGTTCACCCCTCCACTTT. This chain links TRBV7-2 with TRBJ1-6, with D unclear. This CDR3 comprises 16 residues. With 1 base removed from V and 9 bases from J, the gap between germline ends came to 16 bases. From germline, CDR1 is SGHTA and CDR2 FQGNSA.

This clonotype was found many times. The chain combines TRBV6-6 with TRBJ1-3; possible D gene TRBD1, 5 bases. The CDR3 extends over 15 amino acids. Trimming removed 6 bases at V and 3 bases at J, with 15 bases between. Germline CDR1 reads MNHNY; CDR2 reads SVGAGI (reference sequence). CDR3 in amino acids: CASSDSDSFGNTIYF. The CDR3 DNA is TGTGCCAGCAGCGACTCTGACAGTTTTGGAAACACCATATATTTT.

This clonotype was recorded at least ten times. This chain links TRBV7-2 with TRBJ1-2; possibly TRBD1 for D (5 bases). Between the trimmed V and J ends, which lost 7 bases and 3 bases, there was a span of 15 bases. Germline V gene data show CDR1 as SGHTA and CDR2 as FQGNSA. The CDR3 covers 14 residues. The CDR3 is CASTPWGVDYGYTF. The CDR3 DNA is TGTGCCAGCACCCCATGGGGGGTTGACTATGGCTACACCTTC. The whole variable domain, filled in from reference TRBV7-2 and TRBJ1-2, reads GAGVSQSPSNKVTEKGKDVELRCDPISGHTALYWYRQSLGQGLEFLIYFQGNSAPDKSGLPSDRFSAERTGGSVSTLTIQRTQQEDSAVYLCASTPWGVDYGYTFGSGTRLTVV.

This clonotype ranks as medium-sized. V and J are TRBV5-5 and TRBJ2-3; D unclear. This CDR3 comprises 15 residues. V was clipped by 4 bases and J by 2 bases, with 14 bases between them. From germline, CDR1 is SGHKS and CDR2 YYEKEE (reference sequence). Here the CDR3 DNA reads TGTGCCAGCAGCGTGGGCGCGGCTGACACAGATACGCAGTATTTT. Amino acid sequence: CASSVGAADTDTQYF.

This clonotype has at least ten counts. The V gene is TRBV7-2, the J gene TRBJ2-1; 10 nucleotides align to TRBD1. Germline V lookup: CDR1 SGHTA, CDR2 FQGNSA. V was pared by 4 bases and J by 0 bases, with 6 bases of the junction left unmatched. This CDR3 region has 17 residues. CDR3 nucleotides: TGTGCCAGCAGCTCCCTGGGACAGGGGAGCTCCTACAATGAGCAGTTCTTC. Protein product: CASSSLGQGSSYNEQFF.